A selection of T cell receptor beta chains follows, all from one sample in a study of blood T cell repertoires in COVID-19. Method: immunoSEQ multiplex PCR; TCRdb's copy keeps in-frame clones and lacks some. The table shows 84,000 or so clones, with about 85% occurring only once. The sample taken for sequencing was peripheral blood. The receptors originated from a woman aged 70 to 79 with active or convalescent COVID-19. Both conserved end residues are part of each CDR3. The D gene is left open where the match is weak. The listing skips clone size in some rows; elsewhere it reads once, few, many or a size class.

D	J	size	V	CDR3	DNA
.	TRBJ2-7	.	TRBV13	CASSLTAYYEQYF	TGTGCCAGCAGCTTAACAGCCTACTACGAGCAGTACTTC
.	TRBJ2-1	few	TRBV19	CASRALRGSYNEQFF	TGTGCCAGTAGAGCTCTGCGTGGCTCCTACAATGAGCAGTTCTTC
TRBD2	TRBJ2-2	.	TRBV19	CASSIRGVGLSTGELFF	TGTGCCAGTAGTATACGGGGGGTTGGATTAAGCACCGGGGAGCTGTTTTTT
TRBD2	TRBJ2-4	.	TRBV4-1	CASSQWAGGENIQYF	TGCGCCAGCAGCCAATGGGCGGGGGGGGAAAACATTCAGTACTTC
TRBD2	TRBJ2-3	.	TRBV2	CASSVPAGGIPDTQYF	TGTGCCAGCAGTGTTCCTGCGGGGGGGATCCCAGATACGCAGTATTTT
.	TRBJ1-5	.	TRBV6-5	CASRRGGSNQPQHF	TGTGCCAGCAGACGGGGAGGGAGCAATCAGCCCCAGCATTTT
TRBD1	TRBJ2-3	.	TRBV29-1	CSVTGTGGFTDTQYF	TGCAGCGTTACGGGGACAGGGGGCTTCACAGATACGCAGTATTTT
.	TRBJ2-5	once	TRBV18	CASSEGVGETQYF	TGTGCCAGCTCCGAGGGGGTCGGAGAGACCCAGTACTTC
TRBD1	TRBJ2-7	.	TRBV19	CASSEGQGVYEQYF	TGTGCCAGTAGTGAGGGCCAGGGGGTATACGAGCAGTACTTC
.	TRBJ1-6	.	TRBV23-1	CASSHSTGSYNSPLHF	TGCGCCAGCAGTCATTCCACCGGCTCCTATAATTCACCCCTCCACTTT
.	TRBJ2-3	.	TRBV5-1	CASKFQGTDTQYF	TGCGCCAGCAAGTTTCAGGGCACAGATACGCAGTATTTT
.	TRBJ1-1	.	TRBV24-1	CATSGGRGDTEAFF	TGTGCCACCTCGGGGGGCAGGGGAGACACTGAAGCTTTCTTT
.	TRBJ1-3	.	TRBV4-2	CASSQDSSSAHLWPGNTIYF	TGTGCCAGCAGCCAAGATTCGAGCAGCGCTCACCTCTGGCCAGGAAACACCATATATTTT
TRBD2	TRBJ2-5	.	TRBV11-2	CASSLSPSGGEETQYF	TGTGCCAGCAGCTTAAGCCCTAGCGGGGGTGAAGAGACCCAGTACTTC
.	TRBJ2-6	.	TRBV7-9	CASSPQGTGANVLTF	TGTGCCAGCAGCCCGCAGGGTACTGGGGCCAACGTCCTGACTTTC
.	TRBJ2-7	.	TRBV2	CASSEEGSSYEQYF	TGTGCCAGCAGTGAGGAGGGAAGCTCCTACGAGCAGTACTTC
TRBD1	TRBJ2-1	.	TRBV7-9	CASSSSGQGYYNEQFF	TGTGCCAGCAGCTCCTCGGGACAGGGGTACTACAATGAGCAGTTCTTC
.	TRBJ1-4	.	TRBV30	CAWSPIGRSANEKLFF	TGTGCCTGGAGCCCGATCGGGAGGTCCGCTAATGAAAAACTGTTTTTT
TRBD2	TRBJ2-5	once	TRBV5-1	CASSFFSSGGQETQYF	TGCGCCAGCAGCTTTTTCTCTAGCGGGGGCCAAGAGACCCAGTACTTC
.	TRBJ2-1	.	TRBV7-9	CASSYRNTVNEQFF	TGTGCCAGCAGCTACCGAAACACCGTCAATGAGCAGTTCTTC
.	TRBJ1-4	.	TRBV7-2	CASSLAGGTNEKLFF	TGTGCCAGCAGCTTAGCTGGCGGAACAAATGAAAAACTGTTTTTT
.	TRBJ1-1	.	TRBV25-1	CASSLAARTEAFF	TGTGCCAGCTCCCTGGCGGCGCGAACTGAAGCTTTCTTT
.	TRBJ2-7	.	TRBV4-3	CASSQGGGGPHRGEQYF	TGCGCCAGCAGCCAAGGGGGAGGGGGTCCCCATCGGGGCGAGCAGTACTTC
TRBD1	TRBJ2-7	.	TRBV5-1	CASSPQGTGGSEQYF	TGCGCCAGCAGCCCTCAGGGGACAGGGGGTTCCGAGCAGTACTTC
.	TRBJ2-1	.	TRBV7-2	CASSLELYRANNEQFF	TGTGCCAGCAGCTTAGAGTTATACAGGGCAAACAATGAGCAGTTCTTC
.	TRBJ2-6	once	TRBV7-2	CASSRRGALAGANVLTF	TGTGCCAGCAGCCGCCGCGGGGCACTTGCTGGGGCCAACGTCCTGACTTTC
.	TRBJ1-1	.	TRBV5-6	CASSFYRSNTEAFF	TGTGCCAGCAGCTTTTACAGAAGTAACACTGAAGCTTTCTTT
TRBD1	TRBJ2-3	few	TRBV18	CASSRQGSIDTQYF	TGTGCCAGCTCTCGACAGGGTTCGATTGATACGCAGTATTTT
.	TRBJ2-7	.	TRBV7-8	CASGGGSYEQYF	TGTGCCAGCGGCGGAGGCAGCTACGAGCAGTACTTC
.	TRBJ2-2	.	TRBV3-1/TRBV3-2	CASSQGFSSGELFF	TGTGCCAGCAGCCAAGGCTTTTCGAGTGGGGAGCTGTTTTTT
.	TRBJ1-5	.	TRBV7-2	CASSSVPGRNNQPQHF	TGTGCCAGCAGCTCAGTACCCGGCAGGAACAATCAGCCCCAGCATTTT
.	TRBJ2-2	.	TRBV12-3/TRBV12-4	CASSFFPGELFF	TGTGCCAGCAGTTTCTTCCCCGGGGAGCTGTTTTTT
.	TRBJ1-3	.	TRBV4-1	CASRPSLGGRMGNTIYF	TGCGCCAGCAGACCCTCGTTGGGGGGAAGGATGGGAAACACCATATATTTT
TRBD1	TRBJ1-6	.	TRBV6-2/TRBV6-3	CASSYSDRGDSPLHF	TGTGCCAGCAGTTACTCGGACAGGGGAGATTCACCCCTCCACTTT
.	TRBJ1-6	.	TRBV10-3	CAAGPTGGDSPLHF	TGTGCCGCCGGGCCGACCGGGGGGGATTCACCCCTCCACTTT
.	TRBJ1-6	.	TRBV7-2	CASGSRGLRF	TGTGCCAGTGGGTCGAGAGGGCTCCGCTTT